Reported below is one TCR beta chain. RNA was extracted with the RNeasy kit, and a quantity of roughly 0.5 to 1 ug was reverse transcribed using random hexamers. The TCR beta CDR3 was amplified by immunoSEQ multiplex PCR across 54 Vbeta, 13 Jbeta. MiXCR was run by TCRdb on the immunoSEQ multiplex PCR reads, yielding one entry per CDR3 protein. The data show about 160,000 distinct CDR3 sequences, roughly 94% seen once. The sample is drawn from a study of CD8 T cells in Susac syndrome. Sequencing of TCR beta was performed on blood CD8+ and CD4+ T cells. Multiple sclerosis controls were treatment-naive patients with stable or active relapsing-remitting disease. Sequencing input: CD4+ T cells from PBMCs. This sequence originates from a human donor with multiple sclerosis.

In DNA, the CDR3 is TGTGCCAGCAGCCCAGGGTTGGACTCTGGAAACACCATATATTTT. It yields the protein CASSPGLDSGNTIYF. The V call is TRBV9, the J call TRBJ1-3, with D maybe TRBD1 (5 bases). CDR1 SGDLS and CDR2 YYNGEE come from the germline V gene. The CDR3 is 15 amino acids. V lost 4 bases and J 0 bases, leaving 11 bases between the germline ends.